These T cell receptor beta chains were read from a single sample in a study of T cell responses to AZD1222 COVID-19 vaccine. Generated by immunoSEQ multiplex PCR, the TCRdb table keeps only in-frame clones and is missing some. The sample carries about 99,000 clones, 70% to 90% recorded once. This material consisted of peripheral blood, taken on day 0 of AZD1222 vaccination. The receptor set was obtained from an adult in good health. CDR3s include the opening cysteine and the closing phenylalanine or tryptophan. The D gene is left open where the match is weak. Clone size is shown for a subset of rows, as once, few, many or a class of expanded clone.

V	D	size	J	length	CDR3	DNA
TRBV19	TRBD2	NA	TRBJ2-3	17	CASSPRGGGPDDYTQYF	TGTGCCAGTAGTCCGCGAGGCGGGGGGCCCGATGATTATACGCAGTATTTT
TRBV19	TRBD1	NA	TRBJ1-3	12	CASTQGGNTIYF	TGTGCCAGTACCCAGGGGGGGAACACCATATATTTT
TRBV27	TRBD2	NA	TRBJ2-3	18	CASSLLTSGGTSTDTQYF	TGTGCCAGCAGTTTATTGACTAGCGGGGGGACTAGCACAGATACGCAGTATTTT
TRBV7-2	NA	NA	TRBJ1-1	13	CASSPWGKLEAFF	TGTGCCAGCAGCCCCTGGGGGAAGCTTGAAGCTTTCTTT
TRBV15	TRBD1	NA	TRBJ1-2	17	CATSSSLTGRKRDGYTF	TGTGCCACCAGCAGCAGCCTGACAGGGAGGAAGCGGGATGGCTACACCTTC
TRBV6-2/TRBV6-3	TRBD1	NA	TRBJ2-1	19	CASSYQGAGPGLGYNEQFF	TGTGCCAGCAGTTACCAGGGGGCGGGCCCAGGGTTGGGTTACAATGAGCAGTTCTTC
TRBV5-4	NA	NA	TRBJ1-2	14	CASSPTPGPHGYTF	TGTGCCAGCAGCCCGACTCCTGGCCCCCATGGCTACACCTTC
TRBV9	TRBD2	NA	TRBJ2-7	14	CASSAGTSGYEQYF	TGTGCCAGCAGCGCCGGGACTAGCGGTTACGAGCAGTACTTC
TRBV9	NA	NA	TRBJ2-1	14	CASSRRLFSGEQFF	TGTGCCAGCAGCAGACGATTATTTAGCGGTGAGCAGTTCTTC
TRBV5-6	TRBD1	NA	TRBJ1-6	16	CASSLRASGGNSPLHF	TGTGCCAGCAGCTTGAGGGCGTCAGGGGGTAATTCACCCCTCCACTTT
TRBV30	TRBD1	NA	TRBJ1-6	16	CAWSVSSTGRNSPLHF	TGTGCCTGGAGTGTTTCCTCGACAGGGAGAAATTCACCCCTCCACTTT
TRBV18	TRBD1	NA	TRBJ2-7	13	CASSRQGTDEQYF	TGTGCCAGCTCGCGACAGGGTACCGACGAGCAGTACTTC
TRBV6-8	NA	NA	TRBJ1-1	10	CASSAHEAFF	TGTGCCAGCAGTGCCCACGAAGCTTTCTTT
TRBV3-1/TRBV3-2	NA	NA	TRBJ1-2	14	CASSVPGANYGYTF	TGTGCCAGCAGCGTCCCCGGGGCCAACTATGGCTACACCTTC
TRBV7-8	NA	NA	TRBJ1-6	16	CASSLGVGRYNSPLHF	TGTGCCAGCAGCTTAGGGGTGGGTCGATATAATTCACCCCTCCACTTT
TRBV5-1	NA	NA	TRBJ1-2	15	CASSPADTFNYGYTF	TGTGCCAGCAGCCCGGCGGACACTTTTAACTATGGCTACACCTTC
TRBV6-2/TRBV6-3	TRBD1	NA	TRBJ2-2	17	CASSYSPGQKNTGELFF	TGTGCCAGCAGTTACTCTCCGGGACAGAAGAACACCGGGGAGCTGTTTTTT
TRBV5-4	TRBD1	NA	TRBJ1-2	16	CASSSWSGQGISGYTF	TGTGCCAGCAGCTCTTGGAGTGGACAGGGGATATCTGGCTACACCTTC
TRBV18	TRBD1	NA	TRBJ1-6	14	CASSLDRGSSPLHF	TGTGCCAGCTCGCTAGACAGGGGATCTTCACCCCTCCACTTT
TRBV30	NA	NA	TRBJ1-4	15	CAWSVLTGTNEKLFF	TGTGCCTGGAGTGTGTTAACAGGGACTAATGAAAAACTGTTTTTT
TRBV19	TRBD2	NA	TRBJ2-5	15	CASSPLSGGAETQYF	TGTGCCAGTAGTCCCCTTAGCGGGGGGGCAGAGACCCAGTACTTC
TRBV9	NA	NA	TRBJ2-7	15	CASSVVARAMDEQYF	TGTGCCAGCAGCGTCGTGGCCCGAGCCATGGACGAGCAGTACTTC
TRBV3-1/TRBV3-2	TRBD2	NA	TRBJ2-1	18	CASSQDRIAGVSRNEQFF	TGTGCCAGCAGCCAAGATCGAATAGCGGGAGTGAGTAGGAATGAGCAGTTCTTC
TRBV4-1	TRBD1	NA	TRBJ1-5	17	CASSQDEGQGGYQPQHF	TGCGCCAGCAGCCAAGATGAAGGACAGGGGGGTTATCAGCCCCAGCATTTT
TRBV19	NA	NA	TRBJ2-1	17	CASSIWGATSSYNEQFF	TGTGCCAGTAGTATATGGGGGGCGACAAGCTCCTACAATGAGCAGTTCTTC
TRBV11-1	NA	NA	TRBJ1-4	14	CASSRDGANEKLFF	TGTGCCAGCAGCCGGGACGGGGCTAATGAAAAACTGTTTTTT
TRBV4-3	NA	NA	TRBJ1-1	14	CASSQGSGPYEAFF	TGCGCCAGCAGCCAAGGGTCGGGGCCTTACGAGGCTTTCTTT
TRBV29-1	NA	NA	TRBJ1-2	11	CSVVLSGGYTF	TGCAGCGTTGTTCTCTCGGGAGGCTACACCTTC
TRBV29-1	NA	NA	TRBJ2-2	14	CSALQLTNTGELFF	TGCAGCGCCCTACAACTTACGAACACCGGGGAGCTGTTTTTT
TRBV19	NA	NA	TRBJ2-3	11	CASSISDTQYF	TGTGCCAGTAGTATATCTGATACGCAGTATTTT
TRBV2	NA	NA	TRBJ2-1	11	CASKFFDEQFF	TGTGCCAGCAAGTTTTTCGATGAGCAGTTCTTC
TRBV4-2	NA	NA	TRBJ1-1	14	CASSQERELVEAFF	TGTGCCAGCAGCCAAGAAAGGGAACTTGTTGAAGCTTTCTTT
TRBV7-8	NA	once	TRBJ1-6	18	CASSPTIDSLVVHSPLHF	TGTGCCAGCAGCCCGACAATTGACAGTCTGGTTGTCCATTCACCCCTCCACTTT
TRBV6-5	NA	NA	TRBJ2-1	13	CASSPGHSYEQFF	TGTGCCAGCAGCCCGGGACACTCCTATGAGCAGTTCTTC
TRBV11-2	TRBD1	NA	TRBJ2-1	18	CASSLYSIGTGSYNEQFF	TGTGCCAGCAGCTTATATTCCATCGGGACAGGCTCCTACAATGAGCAGTTCTTC
TRBV6-6	NA	NA	TRBJ2-1	16	CASSYGFRVGFNEQFF	TGTGCCAGCAGTTACGGGTTCCGGGTGGGTTTCAATGAGCAGTTCTTC
TRBV4-3	NA	NA	TRBJ1-5	13	CASSQDGSQPQHF	TGCGCCAGCAGCCAAGATGGCAGTCAGCCCCAGCATTTT
TRBV11-3	TRBD2	NA	TRBJ2-1	16	CASRKAGLAGGGEQFF	TGTGCCAGCAGGAAGGCTGGACTAGCGGGAGGAGGGGAGCAGTTCTTC
TRBV3-1/TRBV3-2	TRBD2	once	TRBJ2-7	15	CASSHGGLGPFEQYF	TGTGCCAGCAGCCACGGAGGACTAGGGCCTTTTGAGCAGTACTTC
TRBV5-1	TRBD1	NA	TRBJ1-6	15	CASSLEGTGQGPLHF	TGTGCCAGCAGCTTGGAGGGGACAGGCCAAGGACCCCTCCACTTT
TRBV12-3/TRBV12-4	NA	NA	TRBJ1-2	12	CASSLRGYGYTF	TGTGCCAGCAGCCTTCGTGGCTATGGCTACACCTTC
TRBV6-5	NA	once	TRBJ2-7	11	CASRRPYEQYF	TGTGCCAGCAGGCGTCCCTACGAGCAGTACTTC
TRBV9	NA	once	TRBJ1-2	15	CASSVALGGNYGYTF	TGTGCCAGCAGCGTAGCTTTAGGGGGAAACTATGGCTACACCTTC
TRBV6-4	NA	few	TRBJ2-3	14	CASSDGGASDTQYF	TGTGCCAGCAGTGACGGGGGGGCCAGTGATACGCAGTATTTT
TRBV7-8	NA	NA	TRBJ2-3	17	CASSFPSGGSRTDTQYF	TGTGCCAGCAGCTTCCCCTCTGGCGGGTCCCGCACAGATACGCAGTATTTT
TRBV30	NA	NA	TRBJ1-3	12	CAWISTGNTIYF	TGTGCCTGGATCTCTACGGGAAACACCATATATTTT
TRBV27	NA	NA	TRBJ1-1	11	CASKMNTEAFF	TGTGCCAGCAAGATGAACACTGAAGCTTTCTTT
TRBV7-6	TRBD1	NA	TRBJ1-4	10	CASRQRGRFF	TGTGCCAGCAGGCAAAGGGGGCGGTTTTTT
TRBV6-5	NA	NA	TRBJ1-1	15	CASRTPGVGGTEAFF	TGTGCCAGCAGAACCCCGGGAGTTGGGGGCACTGAAGCTTTCTTT
TRBV5-6	NA	NA	TRBJ1-2	13	CASSLGGTYGYTF	TGTGCCAGCAGCTTAGGGGGAACCTATGGCTACACCTTC
TRBV7-9	TRBD1	once	TRBJ1-2	14	CASSLAPGGFGYTF	TGTGCCAGCAGCTTAGCGCCAGGGGGTTTTGGCTACACCTTC
TRBV10-1	NA	once	TRBJ1-4	15	CASSESTGPNEKLFF	TGCGCCAGCAGTGAGTCGACGGGACCTAATGAAAAACTGTTTTTT